The 23 T cell receptor beta chains reported below all come from one sample, sequenced in a study of blood T cell repertoires in COVID-19. Produced via immunoSEQ multiplex PCR; TCRdb's table is partial and in-frame only. The sample includes 130,000 to 150,000 clones, 84% of them seen just once. The sequenced sample was peripheral blood. These receptors were obtained from a human donor in a cohort sampled during active COVID-19.

This chain uses TRBV10-3 with TRBJ1-1, with D perhaps matching TRBD1 (6 bases). V shed 2 bases and J shed 2 bases, with 9 bases lying between them. The length of the CDR3 is 14 residues. Germline CDR1 is ENHRY and CDR2 is SYGVKD. This chain's CDR3 is CAISERQVNTEAFF. The CDR3 nucleotides read TGTGCCATCAGTGAGCGACAGGTTAACACTGAAGCTTTCTTT.

This clone was detected only a few times. The gene calls are TRBV12-3 or TRBV12-4 and TRBJ2-3, with D tentatively TRBD2 (6 bases). CDR3 length equals 13 residues. V dropped 7 bases and J dropped 1 base, with 9 bases sitting between them. For the CDR3, the DNA is TGTGCCAGCAAGACGGGGGGCACAGATACGCAGTATTTT. It specifies CASKTGGTDTQYF.

This clone was observed a few times. The chain has TRBV7-3 and TRBJ2-2; 8 bases fit TRBD2. J was trimmed by 5 bases and V by 5 bases; bases with no gene match: 7. CDR3 length equals 15 residues. Germline assignment: CDR1 SGHTA and CDR2 FQGTGA. The chain's CDR3 is CASSPTGTRTGELFF. The CDR3 DNA reads as TGTGCCAGCAGCCCTACCGGGACTAGGACCGGGGAGCTGTTTTTT.

The V gene is TRBV9, the J gene TRBJ2-7; D is perhaps TRBD1 (5 bases). The germline CDR1 and CDR2 sequences are SGDLS and YYNGEE. Trimming took off 4 bases at V and 6 bases at J, with 11 bases between the two ends. The CDR3 has 12 amino acids. The CDR3 DNA reads TGTGCCAGCAGCCGGCCTGGGGCCGAGCAGTACTTC. The encoded protein is CASSRPGAEQYF.

V and J are TRBV2 and TRBJ1-2; D unclear. With 6 bases removed from V and 8 bases from J, the gap between germline ends came to 13 bases. CDR1 SNHLY and CDR2 FYNNEI come from the germline V gene. This CDR3 comprises 12 residues. This CDR3 is CASSPPLRGYTF. The CDR3 DNA reads TGTGCCAGCAGCCCACCCTTGAGAGGCTACACCTTC.

The chain has TRBV30 and TRBJ2-3, with a weak D call TRBD2 (7 bases). This CDR3 is 15 amino acids long. The ends were cut back, 3 bases at V and 0 bases at J, with 13 bases in the middle. CDR1 and CDR2 from the germline V gene are GTSNPN and SVGIG (reference sequence). This chain's CDR3 is CAWRWGGSSTDTQYF. CDR3 in DNA: TGTGCCTGGAGATGGGGGGGCTCTAGCACAGATACGCAGTATTTT. The variable domain in full, with the rest retrieved from reference TRBV30 and TRBJ2-3, is SQTIHQWPATLVQPVGSPLSLECTVEGTSNPNLYWYRQAAGRGLQLLFYSVGIGQISSEVPQNLSASRPQDRQFILSSKKLLLSDSGFYLCAWRWGGSSTDTQYFGPGTRLTVL.

The chain has TRBV5-1 and TRBJ2-2; possible D gene TRBD1, 5 bases. Per germline, CDR1 SGHRS and CDR2 YFSETQ. Trimming took 1 base from V and 3 from J, leaving 10 bases between them. The CDR3 loop spans 15 amino acids. CDR3 protein: CASSLKGDDTGELFF. The DNA of the CDR3 is TGCGCCAGCAGCTTGAAAGGGGATGACACCGGGGAGCTGTTTTTT.

This chain uses TRBV28 with TRBJ1-2, with 9 bases matching TRBD1. This CDR3 contains 14 residues. Germline values: CDR1 MDHEN, CDR2 SYDVKM. The V gene end was trimmed by 7 bases and the J gene end by 3 bases; junction bases not matched to a gene: 6. The CDR3 coding sequence is TGTGCCAGCATTCGCGGGGACAGGGACTATGGCTACACCTTC. This sequence encodes CASIRGDRDYGYTF.

CDR3 in amino acids: CASSEAADNTEAFF. The CDR3 coding sequence is TGTGCCAGCAGTGAGGCAGCGGATAACACTGAAGCTTTCTTT. The chain combines TRBV6-4 with TRBJ1-1; unclear D gene. The CDR3 runs to 14 residues. Germline V gene sequence: CDR1 MRHNA, CDR2 SNTAGT. The V and J ends lost 3 bases and 2 bases respectively, with 10 bases between them.

V gene TRBV19 combines with J gene TRBJ1-4; possibly TRBD1 for D (5 bases). The CDR3 contains 13 residues. V lost 6 bases and J lost 4, with 9 bases in between. CDR1 is LNHDA and CDR2 is SQIVND in the germline V gene (reference sequence). Written as DNA, the CDR3 is TGTGCCAGTAGGGGGCTAGGTAATGAAAAACTGTTTTTT. It translates to CASRGLGNEKLFF.

This clone came up a few times. The chain has TRBV4-3 and TRBJ2-3; 8 bases agree with TRBD2. Trimming took 3 bases from V and 0 from J; bases not matched to a gene: 8. The CDR3 has 17 residues. Germline V gene data show CDR1 as LGHNA and CDR2 as YSLEER. CDR3 bases: TGCGCCAGCAGCCACCTCTGGAGCGGGGGTAGCACAGATACGCAGTATTTT. Its protein product is CASSHLWSGGSTDTQYF.

V gene TRBV6-5 combines with J gene TRBJ1-2; 7 positions agree with TRBD1. CDR1 is MNHEY, CDR2 SVGAGI, per germline. V shed 6 bases and J 3 bases; nucleotides not matched to a gene: 4. The CDR3 is made up of 13 amino acids. The CDR3: CASSRQGDYGYTF. The CDR3 nucleotides are TGTGCCAGCAGCCGCCAGGGGGACTATGGCTACACCTTC.

The V call is TRBV5-1, the J call TRBJ2-1; weak D call: TRBD1 (5 bases). The CDR3 runs 17 residues. CDR1 and CDR2 (germline): SGHRS, YFSETQ. Deletions cut 3 bases from V and 0 bases from J, with 16 bases between. As DNA, the CDR3 is TGCGCCAGCAGCTCTAGGGCAGGGTCTAGCTCCTACAATGAGCAGTTCTTC. Its protein product is CASSSRAGSSSYNEQFF.

The chain carries TRBV11-3 and TRBJ2-5; the match to TRBD2 covers 16 bases. The CDR3 totals 17 residues. The germline V gene encodes CDR1 SGHNT and CDR2 YENEEA. V shed 5 bases, J shed 2 bases, and the junction held 5 bases outside the gene matches. The DNA of the CDR3 is TGTGCCAGCAGCAGACTGGGACTAGCGGGGGGGCAAGAGACCCAGTACTTC. Protein: CASSRLGLAGGQETQYF. The full variable domain, with the rest looked up from reference TRBV11-3 and TRBJ2-5, is EAGVVQSPRYKIIEKKQPVAFWCNPISGHNTLYWYLQNLGQGPELLIRYENEEAVDDSQLPKDRFSAERLKGVDSTLKIQPAELGDSAVYLCASSRLGLAGGQETQYFGPGTRLLVL.

The chain employs TRBV6-5 and TRBJ1-2; D is perhaps TRBD1 (5 bases). CDR1 MNHEY and CDR2 SVGAGI come from the germline V gene. This CDR3 region has 12 residues. V lost 4 bases and J 8 bases, leaving 11 bases between the germline ends. The CDR3 DNA is TGTGCCAGCAGTTCCCTGGCAGGGGGCTACACCTTC. Translation: CASSSLAGGYTF.

As DNA, the CDR3 is TGTGCCAGTAGTCCCCCGGGACTAGCGGGATTCTACAATGAGCAGTTCTTC. Protein sequence: CASSPPGLAGFYNEQFF. The V gene is TRBV19, the J gene TRBJ2-1; 13 positions match TRBD2. The V gene's germline CDR1 is LNHDA and CDR2 SQIVND (reference sequence). Trimming removed 5 bases from V and 3 bases from J; junction bases left unmatched: 7. CDR3 length: 17 residues.

The chain is built from TRBV5-1 and TRBJ1-2, with a possible D match to TRBD1 (6 bases). CDR1 is SGHRS and CDR2 is YFSETQ in the germline V gene. The CDR3 length is 16 residues. Trimming took 4 bases from V and 4 from J, leaving 20 bases between them. CDR3 protein: CASSRTPNDRTYGYTF. The CDR3 DNA follows: TGCGCCAGCAGCCGAACCCCCAATGACAGGACCTATGGCTACACCTTC.

V is TRBV9 and J is TRBJ1-2; D is possibly TRBD1 (5 bases). The CDR3 runs 15 residues. V dropped 3 bases and J dropped 6 bases, with 18 bases sitting between them. Germline V gives CDR1 SGDLS, CDR2 YYNGEE. The DNA of the CDR3 is TGTGCCAGCAGCGCTATAACGGGACTAGGCGATGGCTACACCTTC. Translation: CASSAITGLGDGYTF.

V usage is TRBV10-1 and J usage is TRBJ1-1; no clear D gene. Germline V gene lookup returns CDR1 WNHNN and CDR2 SYGVQD (reference sequence). The CDR3 is made up of 17 amino acids. Trimming removed 2 bases from V and 1 base from J, with 17 bases in between. The CDR3 loop reads CASSEASNLRRNTEAFF. Here the CDR3 DNA reads TGCGCCAGCAGTGAGGCCTCGAATCTGCGGAGGAACACTGAAGCTTTCTTT.

In regard to this clone: The sample has other DNA sequences that encode this CDR3 too. The V and J genes are TRBV6-5 and TRBJ1-2; 7 bases fit TRBD1. CDR1 is MNHEY and CDR2 is SVGAGI in the germline V gene. The CDR3 is made up of 13 amino acids. V trimming: 6 bases; J trimming: 5 bases; junction bases outside the gene matches: 6. The DNA for the CDR3 is TGTGCCAGCAGAACCGGGACAGCATATGGCTACACCTTC. It is translated as CASRTGTAYGYTF.

The chain employs TRBV29-1 and TRBJ1-2; D gene unclear. The V gene lost 8 bases and the J gene lost 1 base, with 8 bases spanning the gap. CDR1 SQVTM and CDR2 ANQGSEA come from the germline V gene. The length of the CDR3 is 11 residues. The CDR3 nucleotides read TGCAGCTCTGGAGATAACTATGGCTACACCTTC. This translates into CSSGDNYGYTF.

This chain connects TRBV15 to TRBJ2-5; 7 bases are shared with TRBD1. CDR3 length: 16 residues. V dropped 3 bases and J dropped 3; count of bases not matched to a gene: 10. Germline CDR1 is LNHNV and CDR2 is YYDKDF (reference sequence). CDR3 in amino acids: CATSRGLTGLKETQYF. The CDR3, as DNA: TGTGCCACCAGCAGGGGATTGACAGGGTTGAAAGAGACCCAGTACTTC. Full variable domain (missing parts from reference TRBV15 and TRBJ2-5): DAMVIQNPRYQVTQFGKPVTLSCSQTLNHNVMYWYQQKSSQAPKLLFHYYDKDFNNEADTPDNFQSRRPNTSFCFLDIRSPGLGDTAMYLCATSRGLTGLKETQYFGPGTRLLVL.

This clone appeared a few times. The V gene is TRBV7-8, the J gene TRBJ2-3; 11 nucleotides agree with TRBD2. The CDR3 loop spans 16 amino acids. V lost 5 bases to trimming and J lost 0 bases; unmatched junction nucleotides: 4. The germline gives CDR1 SGHVS, CDR2 FQNEAQ. CDR3 coding DNA: TGTGCCAGCAGCGCAAGACTAGCGGGGAGCACAGATACGCAGTATTTT. As protein: CASSARLAGSTDTQYF.